The 15 T cell receptor beta chains reported below all come from one sample, sequenced in a study of T cells in Graves' hyperthyroidism and ophthalmopathy. Amplified TCR beta CDR3 regions derived from RNA transcripts. The study used the HTBI primer set for a first-round RT-PCR of the TCR CDR3. TCRdb fed the multiplex PCR reads into MiXCR, producing one record per CDR3 protein. The sample lists hundreds of thousands of distinct CDR3 sequences, around 38% occurring once. Sequenced: blood. All receptors come from a young man with Graves' hyperthyroidism.

This chain uses TRBV7-9 with TRBJ2-7, with 7 positions matching TRBD2. The CDR3 totals 16 residues. Per germline, CDR1 SEHNR and CDR2 FQNEAQ (reference sequence). V trimming: 3 bases; J trimming: 3 bases; junction bases outside the gene matches: 11. CDR3 in DNA: TGTGCCAGCAGCTTCGGACTAACGGGAGGCCTCTACGAGCAGTACTTC. It codes for CASSFGLTGGLYEQYF.

This clonotype has a handful of counts. The chain joins TRBV15 to TRBJ1-1; possibly TRBD1 for D (5 bases). Germline-derived CDR1 and CDR2 are LNHNV and YYDKDF (reference sequence). The CDR3 is made up of 15 amino acids. Trimming removed 0 bases from V and 3 bases from J, with 11 bases in between. The CDR3 region has the DNA TGTGCCACCAGCAGAGATAGAAGAGGGGACACTGAAGCTTTCTTT. It encodes CATSRDRRGDTEAFF.

This clonotype has at least ten counts. The chain uses TRBV2 and TRBJ1-5; 9 nucleotides agree with TRBD1. In germline, CDR1 is SNHLY, CDR2 FYNNEI. With V trimmed by 9 bases and J by 0 bases, 6 bases remained unmatched. The CDR3 contains 15 residues. CDR3 residues: CASEGTGYSNQPQHF. The CDR3 DNA follows: TGTGCCAGTGAGGGGACAGGGTATAGCAATCAGCCCCAGCATTTT.

This clonotype was found many times. V usage is TRBV12-3 or TRBV12-4 and J usage is TRBJ2-5; tentatively, D is TRBD1 (5 bases). Between the trimmed V and J ends, which lost 6 bases and 4 bases, there was a span of 12 bases. The CDR3 has 13 residues. DNA for the CDR3: TGTGCCAGCAGGGCTGGGGCGATAGAGACCCAGTACTTC. It is translated as CASRAGAIETQYF.

The table lists this clonotype with many counts. The V call is TRBV10-2, the J call TRBJ2-7; 8 positions agree with TRBD1. Germline V gives CDR1 WSHSY, CDR2 SAAADI. The CDR3 is 13 residues long. Losses at the gene ends were 6 bases for V and 4 bases for J; bases not matched to a gene: 5. In DNA form, the CDR3 reads TGCGCCAGCAGGGATGACAGGGGATACGAGCAGTACTTC. Translating it yields CASRDDRGYEQYF.

This clonotype has just a few counts. The J gene is TRBJ2-7, the V gene TRBV7-9; TRBD2 aligns across 8 bases. V shed 5 bases, J shed 4 bases, and the junction held 13 bases outside the gene matches. This CDR3 spans 16 amino acids. Germline CDR1 and CDR2: SEHNR and FQNEAQ (reference sequence). The CDR3: CASSITSGIFSYEQYF. In DNA, the CDR3 is TGTGCCAGCAGCATAACTAGCGGAATTTTTTCGTACGAGCAGTACTTC.

This clonotype was picked up a small number of times. This chain links TRBV20-1 with TRBJ1-1; 7 positions match TRBD1. The CDR3 loop spans 15 amino acids. Germline CDR1 and CDR2: DFQATT and SNEGSKA (reference sequence). With V trimmed by 0 bases and J by 1 base, 5 bases remained unmatched. CDR3 region: CSARDFGQANTEAFF. CDR3 DNA: TGCAGTGCTAGAGATTTCGGACAGGCGAACACTGAAGCTTTCTTT.

This clonotype occurred many times. J is TRBJ2-7 and V is TRBV29-1, with D possibly matching TRBD1 (6 bases). Germline V gives CDR1 SQVTM, CDR2 ANQGSEA. The V gene lost 7 bases and the J gene lost 0 bases, with 13 bases spanning the gap. There are 13 residues in the CDR3. As DNA, the CDR3 is TGCAGCGCAAGGGACACGTACTCCTACGAGCAGTACTTC. Its protein product is CSARDTYSYEQYF.

This clonotype was found a few times. The chain combines TRBV24-1 with TRBJ2-3, with unresolved D. V was trimmed by 9 bases and J by 1 base, leaving 13 bases between them. In germline, CDR1 is KGHDR, CDR2 SFDVKD. The CDR3 covers 14 residues. CDR3 sequence reads: CATGAPVGTDTQYF. The DNA of the CDR3 is TGTGCCACCGGCGCCCCAGTGGGCACAGATACGCAGTATTTT.

This clonotype occurred many times. This rearrangement joins TRBV6-1 to TRBJ2-5; D perhaps matches TRBD2 (7 bases). The CDR3 is 14 residues long. The V and J ends lost 5 bases and 4 bases respectively, with 14 bases between them. Germline CDR1 reads MNHNS; CDR2 reads SASEGT. The CDR3 sequence: CASSYRGAGETQYF. The CDR3 DNA is TGTGCCAGCAGTTACCGGGGGGCGGGAGAGACCCAGTACTTC.

This clonotype was seen a few times. The junction differs from germline at one of its ends, possibly a read error. V is TRBV7-9 and J is TRBJ1-1; D gene ambiguous. The CDR3 spans 17 residues. Germline V gene data show CDR1 as SEHNR and CDR2 as FQNEAQ (reference sequence). CDR3 sequence: CASSQDSTVFRFTEAFF. The CDR3 DNA follows: TGCGCCAGCAGCCAAGATAGCACAGTCTTTAGGTTCACTGAAGCTTTCTTT. The full variable domain, completed using reference TRBV7-9 and TRBJ1-1, is DTGVSQNPRHKITKRGQNVTFRCDPISEHNRLYWYRQTLGQGPEFLTYFQNEAQLEKSRLLSDRFSAERPKGSFSTLEIQRTEQGDSAMYLCASSQDSTVFRFTEAFFGQGTRLTVV.

The rearrangement uses TRBV10-3 and TRBJ1-2; 9 bases map to TRBD1. The germline CDR1 and CDR2 sequences are ENHRY and SYGVKD. After removal of 5 bases from V and 4 bases from J, the junction contained 8 bases not matched to a gene. This CDR3 is built from 15 residues. This chain's CDR3 is CAISPGQGPIYGYTF. Here the CDR3 DNA reads TGTGCCATCAGTCCGGGACAGGGCCCCATCTATGGCTACACCTTC.

Of note for this clonotype: The missing conserved phenylalanine or tryptophan at the end of this CDR3 makes a read error likely. The chain joins TRBV20-1 to TRBJ1-5; the D is unclear. The germline V gene has CDR1 DFQATT and CDR2 SNEGSKA (reference sequence). The CDR3 totals 12 residues. The CDR3, as DNA: TGCAATGCTACAAGGGACAATCAGCCCCAGCATCTT. Amino acids: CNATRDNQPQHL.

The CDR3 here is CASSALPDQPQHF. The CDR3 DNA is TGTGCCAGTAGTGCCCTCCCCGATCAGCCCCAGCATTTT. This chain uses TRBV19 with TRBJ1-5; D gene unclear. Deletions cut 5 bases from V and 5 bases from J, with 10 bases between. Germline-derived CDR1 and CDR2 are LNHDA and SQIVND (reference sequence). CDR3 size: 13 residues.

This clonotype was observed at least ten times. V usage is TRBV19 and J usage is TRBJ2-7, with unresolved D. CDR1 and CDR2 (germline): LNHDA, SQIVND (reference sequence). The V gene lost 6 bases and the J gene lost 0 bases, with 9 bases spanning the gap. This CDR3 contains 13 residues. CDR3 nucleotides: TGTGCCAGTAGCCAACAAAGCTCCTACGAGCAGTACTTC. Translation: CASSQQSSYEQYF.